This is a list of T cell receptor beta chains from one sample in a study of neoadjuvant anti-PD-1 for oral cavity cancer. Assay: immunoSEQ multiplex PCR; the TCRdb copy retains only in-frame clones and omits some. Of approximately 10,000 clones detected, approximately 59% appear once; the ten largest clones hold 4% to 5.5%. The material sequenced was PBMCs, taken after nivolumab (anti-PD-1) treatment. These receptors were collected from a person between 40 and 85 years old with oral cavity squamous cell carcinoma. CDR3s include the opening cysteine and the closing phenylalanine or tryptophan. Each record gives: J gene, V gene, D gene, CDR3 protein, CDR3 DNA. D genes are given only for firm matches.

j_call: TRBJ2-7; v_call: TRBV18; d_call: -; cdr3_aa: CASSPPDQGSEQYF; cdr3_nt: TGTGCCAGCTCACCACCGGACCAGGGATCCGAGCAGTACTTC